The rows below give T cell receptor beta chains drawn from one sample of a study of T cells in Graves' hyperthyroidism and ophthalmopathy. Using its own MiXCR run on the multiplex PCR reads, TCRdb lists one record per CDR3 protein. The data contain some 560,000 distinct CDR3 sequences, 13% to 15% of them singletons. Sample: blood. These receptors all come from a woman aged 40-49 years with Graves' hyperthyroidism. CDR3s include the opening cysteine and the closing phenylalanine or tryptophan. The order of the fields is D gene, V gene, J gene, CDR3 length, clone size, CDR3 protein, CDR3 DNA. A D gene is named only where the DNA matches it firmly. Some rows mark clone size as missing; the rest say once, few, many or name a class of expanded clone.

D: TRBD2; V: TRBV14; J: TRBJ2-3; length: 16; size: .; CDR3: CASSQDFLAGVHTQYF; DNA: TGTGCCAGCAGCCAAGATTTCCTAGCGGGAGTCCATACGCAGTATTTT
D: TRBD1; V: TRBV5-5; J: TRBJ1-2; length: 14; size: many; CDR3: CASSQTTGTYGYTF; DNA: TGTGCCAGCAGCCAGACGACAGGGACCTATGGCTACACCTTC
D: .; V: TRBV7-7; J: TRBJ2-3; length: 15; size: .; CDR3: CASSLGASSTDTQYF; DNA: TGTGCTAGCAGCTTAGGGGCATCTAGCACAGATACGCAGTATTTT
D: TRBD2; V: TRBV2; J: TRBJ2-2; length: 12; size: few; CDR3: CAWSGRAGELFF; DNA: TGTGCCTGGAGCGGGAGGGCCGGGGAGCTGTTTTTT
D: TRBD1; V: TRBV6-1; J: TRBJ2-7; length: 17; size: many; CDR3: CASSEAVSGQGSYEQYF; DNA: TGTGCCAGCAGTGAAGCAGTCTCGGGACAGGGGTCCTACGAGCAGTACTTC
D: TRBD1; V: TRBV20-1; J: TRBJ2-7; length: 16; size: .; CDR3: CSARGTERRITYEQYF; DNA: TGCAGTGCCAGGGGGACGGAAAGGAGGATTACCTACGAGCAGTACTTC
D: .; V: TRBV20-1; J: TRBJ2-5; length: 10; size: .; CDR3: CSASHETQYF; DNA: TGCAGTGCTAGTCACGAGACCCAGTACTTC
D: TRBD1; V: TRBV28; J: TRBJ1-2; length: 17; size: .; CDR3: CASSLVTGTGRLYGYTF; DNA: TGTGCCAGCAGTTTGGTGACCGGGACAGGGCGGCTCTATGGCTACACCTTC
D: TRBD1; V: TRBV12-3/TRBV12-4; J: TRBJ1-6; length: 15; size: many; CDR3: CASSFTRDSNSPLHF; DNA: TGTGCCAGCAGCTTCACCCGGGACAGTAATTCACCCCTCCACTTT
D: .; V: TRBV7-2; J: TRBJ2-2; length: 15; size: few; CDR3: CASNLRGLSAGELFF; DNA: TGTGCCAGCAACTTAAGGGGTCTTTCGGCCGGGGAGCTGTTTTTT
D: .; V: TRBV5-1; J: TRBJ2-3; length: 14; size: many; CDR3: CASSTQGPSDTQYF; DNA: TGCGCCAGCAGCACTCAGGGACCCTCAGATACGCAGTATTTT
D: TRBD2; V: TRBV6-5; J: TRBJ2-7; length: 15; size: .; CDR3: CASSYRIAGPYEQYF; DNA: TGTGCCAGCAGTTACCGGATAGCGGGGCCCTACGAGCAGTACTTC
D: .; V: TRBV4-1; J: TRBJ2-1; length: 13; size: many; CDR3: CASSQDNYNEQFF; DNA: TGCGCCAGCAGCCAAGATAACTACAATGAGCAGTTCTTC
D: .; V: TRBV12-3/TRBV12-4; J: TRBJ2-2; length: 15; size: few; CDR3: CASSRDASTPGELFF; DNA: TGTGCCAGCAGTAGGGACGCATCTACCCCCGGGGAGCTGTTTTTT
D: TRBD2; V: TRBV28; J: TRBJ2-7; length: 15; size: .; CDR3: CASTTRLAGVDEQYF; DNA: TGTGCCAGCACCACCCGACTAGCGGGAGTTGACGAGCAGTACTTC
D: .; V: TRBV5-1; J: TRBJ1-1; length: 14; size: many; CDR3: CASSAGHPNTEAFF; DNA: TGCGCCAGCAGCGCGGGACATCCGAACACTGAAGCTTTCTTT
D: .; V: TRBV11-2; J: TRBJ2-7; length: 15; size: many; CDR3: CASSPPSVNPYEQYF; DNA: TGTGCCAGCAGCCCCCCCTCGGTAAACCCCTACGAGCAGTACTTC
D: TRBD1; V: TRBV3-1; J: TRBJ2-7; length: 15; size: .; CDR3: CASSQDGTGPGEQYF; DNA: TGTGCCAGCAGCCAAGACGGGACAGGGCCTGGGGAGCAGTACTTC
D: .; V: TRBV10-3; J: TRBJ2-1; length: 16; size: .; CDR3: CAISEDGASSRNEQFF; DNA: TGTGCCATCAGTGAGGACGGGGCTAGTTCAAGAAATGAGCAGTTCTTC
D: TRBD2; V: TRBV4-1; J: TRBJ2-1; length: 18; size: .; CDR3: CASSQERPASGRFNEQFF; DNA: TGCGCCAGCAGCCAAGAACGCCCTGCTAGCGGGAGATTCAATGAGCAGTTCTTC
D: TRBD1; V: TRBV2; J: TRBJ1-5; length: 17; size: many; CDR3: CASSHTDRGRLDQPQHF; DNA: TGTGCCAGCTCGCATACGGACAGGGGGCGTCTGGATCAGCCCCAGCATTTT
D: .; V: TRBV18; J: TRBJ2-2; length: 13; size: many; CDR3: CASSPDITGELFF; DNA: TGTGCCAGCTCCCCAGACATTACCGGGGAGCTGTTTTTT
D: .; V: TRBV10-2; J: TRBJ2-7; length: 13; size: .; CDR3: CASSATGGGEQYF; DNA: TGCGCCAGCAGCGCAACAGGTGGGGGCGAGCAGTACTTC
D: TRBD1; V: TRBV30; J: TRBJ1-2; length: 12; size: many; CDR3: CAWSPGQLDYTF; DNA: TGTGCCTGGAGTCCGGGACAGTTAGACTACACCTTC
D: TRBD2; V: TRBV6-2/TRBV6-3; J: TRBJ2-1; length: 18; size: many; CDR3: CASSYSSGTSGRKDEQFF; DNA: TGTGCCAGCAGTTACTCGAGCGGGACTAGCGGGAGGAAAGATGAGCAGTTCTTC
D: .; V: TRBV28; J: TRBJ2-7; length: 17; size: many; CDR3: CASSALSPGHFVYEQYF; DNA: TGTGCCAGCAGTGCTTTATCTCCTGGACATTTTGTTTACGAGCAGTACTTC
D: .; V: TRBV7-9; J: TRBJ2-7; length: 14; size: many; CDR3: CASSRGAVNYEQYF; DNA: TGTGCCAGCAGTCGTGGGGCGGTTAACTACGAGCAGTACTTC
D: .; V: TRBV20-1; J: TRBJ1-1; length: 14; size: few; CDR3: CSARASTLNTEAFF; DNA: TGCAGTGCTAGAGCTTCGACCCTGAACACTGAAGCTTTCTTT
D: TRBD2; V: TRBV19; J: TRBJ2-1; length: 15; size: .; CDR3: CASSNGLAESNEQFF; DNA: TGTGCCAGTAGTAACGGACTAGCGGAAAGCAATGAGCAGTTCTTC
D: TRBD1; V: TRBV7-6; J: TRBJ1-5; length: 15; size: many; CDR3: CASSPGQGAIQPQHF; DNA: TGTGCCAGCAGCCCAGGACAGGGGGCGATTCAGCCCCAGCATTTT
D: TRBD2; V: TRBV10-1; J: TRBJ2-1; length: 16; size: .; CDR3: CASSRTSGGLYNEQFF; DNA: TGCGCCAGCAGTCGGACTAGCGGGGGCCTGTACAATGAGCAGTTCTTC
D: .; V: TRBV29-1; J: TRBJ2-3; length: 12; size: few; CDR3: CSVERVTDTQYF; DNA: TGCAGCGTTGAACGGGTGACAGATACGCAGTATTTT
D: .; V: TRBV7-9; J: TRBJ1-4; length: 15; size: .; CDR3: CASSPPRMTNEKLFF; DNA: TGTGCCAGCAGCCCCCCCCGGATGACTAATGAAAAACTGTTTTTT